This paragraph covers one TCR beta chain sequence. This sample stems from a study of blood T cell repertoires in COVID-19. The data were produced by immunoSEQ multiplex PCR, yet TCRdb's version contains in-frame clones alone and is incomplete. The sample lists more than 300,000 clones, 85% to 95% seen once, with 3% to 5% in the top ten. This TCR was sampled from a woman aged 25 to 39 who had been exposed to COVID-19. The sequenced sample was PBMCs or T cells enriched from blood (not recorded which).

The CDR3 DNA reads TGTGCCAGCAGTGAAGTCAGGGGGAACACTGAAGCTTTCTTT. Its protein product is CASSEVRGNTEAFF. This rearrangement joins TRBV2 to TRBJ1-1, with a weak D call TRBD1 (6 bases). Germline V CDR1 and CDR2: SNHLY, FYNNEI. The CDR3 sequence is 14 residues long. V lost 1 base and J 1 base, leaving 7 bases between the germline ends. The complete variable domain, with remaining parts taken from reference TRBV2 and TRBJ1-1, reads EPEVTQTPSHQVTQMGQEVILRCVPISNHLYFYWYRQILGQKVEFLVSFYNNEISEKSEIFDDQFSVERPDGSNFTLKIRSTKLEDSAMYFCASSEVRGNTEAFFGQGTRLTVV.